The clone carrying this T cell receptor (beta chain) has more than one count but fewer than ten. Antigen: not known. TCRdb reanalysed the 5' RACE reads using MiXCR and keeps one entry per CDR3 protein. The profile shows 250,000 to 350,000 distinct CDR3 sequences, around 6.8% of them singletons. The entry originates in a study of T cells after yellow fever vaccination. In the study overall: SMART-Seq v4 Ultra Low Input served to prepare low-cell-number fractions. Study conclusions and caveats: Clones from primary vaccination mostly reappeared after the booster (approximately 95% CD4, approximately 86% CD8).

The material was PBMCs, obtained about 49 days after the first yellow fever vaccination. The source is a man between 18 and 35 years old who received the YFV17D yellow fever vaccine.

The CDR3 sequence is CASSQAEGPYEQYF. In DNA form, the CDR3 reads TGCGCCAGCAGCCAAGCGGAGGGGCCCTACGAGCAGTACTTC. The chain recombines TRBV4-3 with TRBJ2-7, with D perhaps TRBD2 (6 bases). Germline lookup yields CDR1 LGHNA and CDR2 YSLEER. V lost 1 base, J lost 2 bases, and 9 bases lay in between. CDR3 length: 14 amino acids.